The T cell receptor (beta chain) described here comes from a study of blood T cell repertoires in COVID-19. The wider study: Spain, Italy and the United States supplied samples that represented acute and convalescent COVID-19. Sources were T cells, B-cell-depleted T cells, or PBMCs; the material itself was cDNA or gDNA.

The CDR3 sequence is 13 residues long. CDR1 and CDR2 from the germline V gene are LGHDT and YNNKEL (reference sequence). V was cut by 1 base and J by 11 bases, with 12 bases left in between. As originally analysed: Amplification of reference gene primers provided the estimated nucleated cell counts. The assay was immunoSEQ multiplex PCR, and TCRdb's table has in-frame clones only and misses some. The V and J calls and the clone size are those of that table, but D and trimming were determined from the DNA. The sample yields approximately 140,000 clones, roughly 88% seen once. This sequence joins TRBV3-1 (or the pseudogene TRBV3-2) and TRBJ1-5; D gene unclear. The TCR comes from a woman between 55 and 75 years old with acute or convalescent COVID-19. The sample consisted of peripheral blood. For the CDR3, the DNA is TGTGCCAGCAGCCAAGGGGAGGGCACGGCCCAGCATTTT. This translates into CASSQGEGTAQHF.